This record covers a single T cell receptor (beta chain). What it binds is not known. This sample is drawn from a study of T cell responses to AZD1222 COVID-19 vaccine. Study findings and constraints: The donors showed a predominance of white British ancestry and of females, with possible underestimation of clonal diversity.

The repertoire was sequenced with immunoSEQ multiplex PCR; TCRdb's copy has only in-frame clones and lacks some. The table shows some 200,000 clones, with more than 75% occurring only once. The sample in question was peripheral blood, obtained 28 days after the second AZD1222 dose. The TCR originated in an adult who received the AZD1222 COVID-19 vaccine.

The CDR3 loop reads CASSYQGSSGNTIYF. The CDR3 DNA follows: TGTGCCAGCAGTTACCAGGGCAGCTCTGGAAACACCATATATTTT. The chain links TRBV6-5 to TRBJ1-3; D might be TRBD1 (5 bases). V dropped 2 bases and J dropped 0 bases, with 8 bases sitting between them. The length of the CDR3 is 15 residues. Germline V CDR1 and CDR2: MNHEY, SVGAGI.